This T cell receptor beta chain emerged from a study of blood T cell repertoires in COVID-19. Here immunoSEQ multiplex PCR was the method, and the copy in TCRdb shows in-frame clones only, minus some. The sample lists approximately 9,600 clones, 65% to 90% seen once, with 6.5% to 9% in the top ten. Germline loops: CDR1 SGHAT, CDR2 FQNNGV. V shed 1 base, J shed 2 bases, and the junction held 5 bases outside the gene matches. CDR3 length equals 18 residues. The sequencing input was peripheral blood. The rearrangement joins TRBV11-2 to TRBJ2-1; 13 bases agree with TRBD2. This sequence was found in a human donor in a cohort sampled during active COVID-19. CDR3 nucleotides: TGTGCCAGCAGCTTAGGGGGACTAGCGGGGTTTACCTACAATGAGCAGTTCTTC. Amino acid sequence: CASSLGGLAGFTYNEQFF.